Listed here are 6 T cell receptor beta chains from one sample, sequenced in a study of shared clonotypes between healthy human individuals. Here immunoSEQ multiplex PCR was the method, and the copy in TCRdb shows in-frame clones only, minus some. The sample lists millions of clones; approximately 94% were seen once. Sequencing was done on a sample of naive CD4+ T cells sorted from blood. Documented subset: CD45RA+ positively selected. The receptor source for this set is a young man in good health.

The chain's CDR3 is CASSLSPRQGRNNSPLHF. The CDR3 nucleotides read TGTGCCAGCAGTTTATCCCCTCGACAGGGGCGGAACAATTCACCCCTCCACTTT. V is TRBV27 and J is TRBJ1-6; 8 nucleotides line up with TRBD1. The CDR3 runs to 18 residues. Germline lookup yields CDR1 MNHEY and CDR2 SMNVEV (reference sequence). The V segment lost 0 bases and the J segment 7 bases; nucleotides outside the gene matches: 11.

Here the CDR3 reads CASSLEQGPSYEQYF. The CDR3 coding sequence is TGTGCCAGCAGCTTAGAACAGGGGCCGTCCTACGAGCAGTACTTC. J is TRBJ2-7 and V is TRBV11-2, with TRBD1 identical over 7 bases. Germline CDR1 reads SGHAT; CDR2 reads FQNNGV. V was clipped by 0 bases and J by 1 base; unmatched bases: 3. The CDR3 is made up of 15 amino acids.

V usage is TRBV5-4 and J usage is TRBJ1-3, with D unclear. This CDR3 has 13 amino acids. Germline V gene data show CDR1 as SGHNT and CDR2 as YYREEE (reference sequence). Deletions cut 4 bases from V and 3 bases from J, with 8 bases between. The CDR3 nucleotides are TGTGCCAGCAGCCCTCTCTTTGGAAACACCATATATTTT. This encodes CASSPLFGNTIYF.

Only a few counts were recorded for this clone. V is TRBV6-5 and J is TRBJ1-1; D not certain. Germline V gene data show CDR1 as MNHEY and CDR2 as SVGAGI. The CDR3 covers 11 residues. Trimming pared 6 bases from V and 1 base from J, leaving 3 bases between. DNA of the CDR3: TGTGCCAGCAGGTCGAACACTGAAGCTTTCTTT. Translation: CASRSNTEAFF.

The count of this clone is one. This sample includes further DNA sequences coding for the same CDR3. This chain connects TRBV7-9 to TRBJ2-3, with no clear D. V was clipped by 2 bases and J by 0 bases, with 3 bases between them. Germline CDR1 and CDR2: SEHNR and FQNEAQ (reference sequence). The CDR3 extends over 13 amino acids. The CDR3 region has the DNA TGTGCCAGCAGCTTATCCAGCACAGATACGCAGTATTTT. Translated, it gives CASSLSSTDTQYF.

The V call is TRBV7-2, the J call TRBJ2-5, with D tentatively TRBD1 (7 bases). This CDR3 comprises 15 residues. Germline-derived CDR1 and CDR2 are SGHTA and FQGNSA. The V gene lost 5 bases and the J gene lost 5 bases, with 18 bases spanning the gap. CDR3 amino acids: CASSLGQFGSETQYF. The CDR3 bases are TGTGCCAGCAGCCTGGGACAGTTCGGGAGCGAGACCCAGTACTTC.